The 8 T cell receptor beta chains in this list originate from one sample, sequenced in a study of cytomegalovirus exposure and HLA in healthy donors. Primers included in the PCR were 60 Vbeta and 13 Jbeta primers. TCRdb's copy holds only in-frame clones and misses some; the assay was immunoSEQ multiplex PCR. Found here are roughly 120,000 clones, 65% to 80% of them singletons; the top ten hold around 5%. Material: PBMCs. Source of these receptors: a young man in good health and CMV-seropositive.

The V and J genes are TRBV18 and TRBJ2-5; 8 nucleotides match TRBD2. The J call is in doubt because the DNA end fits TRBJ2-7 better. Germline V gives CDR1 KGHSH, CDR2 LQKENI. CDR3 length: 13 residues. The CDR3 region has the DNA TGTGCCAGCTCCCCAGCGGGGGCCTACGAGCAGTACTTC. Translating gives CASSPAGAYEQYF.

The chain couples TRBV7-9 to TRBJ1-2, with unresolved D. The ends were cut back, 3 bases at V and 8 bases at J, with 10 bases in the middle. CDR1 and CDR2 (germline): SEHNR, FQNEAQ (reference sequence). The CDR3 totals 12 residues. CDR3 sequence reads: CASSFDGVGYTF. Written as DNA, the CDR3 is TGTGCCAGCAGCTTTGACGGGGTGGGCTACACCTTC.

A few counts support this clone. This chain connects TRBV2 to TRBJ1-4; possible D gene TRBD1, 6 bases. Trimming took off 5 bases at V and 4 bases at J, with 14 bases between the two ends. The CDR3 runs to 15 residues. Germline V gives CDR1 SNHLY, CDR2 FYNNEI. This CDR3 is CASSLRQVLNEKLFF. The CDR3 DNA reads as TGTGCCAGCAGTCTCCGACAGGTTCTTAATGAAAAACTGTTTTTT.

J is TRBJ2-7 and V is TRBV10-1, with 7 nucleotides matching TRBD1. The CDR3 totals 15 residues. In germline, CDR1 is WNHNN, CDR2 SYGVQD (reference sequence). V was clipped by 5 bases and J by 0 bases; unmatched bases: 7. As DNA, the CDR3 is TGCGCCAGCAGTCAAGGGACAGACAGCTCCTACGAGCAGTACTTC. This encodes CASSQGTDSSYEQYF.

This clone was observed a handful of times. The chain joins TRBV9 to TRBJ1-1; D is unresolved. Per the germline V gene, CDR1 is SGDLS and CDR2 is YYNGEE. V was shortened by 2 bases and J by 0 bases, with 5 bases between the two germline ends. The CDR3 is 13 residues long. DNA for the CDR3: TGTGCCAGCAGCGTTCAGGTGAACACTGAAGCTTTCTTT. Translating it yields CASSVQVNTEAFF.

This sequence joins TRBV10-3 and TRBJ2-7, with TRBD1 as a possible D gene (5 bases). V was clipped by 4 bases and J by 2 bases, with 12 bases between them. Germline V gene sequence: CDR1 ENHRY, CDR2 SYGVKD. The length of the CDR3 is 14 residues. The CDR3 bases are TGTGCCATCAGTGTTAGGGGCCCGACCTACGAGCAGTACTTC. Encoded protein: CAISVRGPTYEQYF.

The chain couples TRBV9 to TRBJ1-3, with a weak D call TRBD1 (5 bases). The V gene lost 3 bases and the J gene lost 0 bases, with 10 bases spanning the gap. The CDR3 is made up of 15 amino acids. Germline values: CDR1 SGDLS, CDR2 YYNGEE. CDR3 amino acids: CASSGGEGSGNTIYF. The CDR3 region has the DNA TGTGCCAGCAGCGGGGGGGAGGGCTCTGGAAACACCATATATTTT.

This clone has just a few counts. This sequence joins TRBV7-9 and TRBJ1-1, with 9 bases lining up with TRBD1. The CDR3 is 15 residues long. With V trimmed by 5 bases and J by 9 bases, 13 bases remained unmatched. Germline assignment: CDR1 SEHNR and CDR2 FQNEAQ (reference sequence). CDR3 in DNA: TGTGCCAGCAGCCTTTTCCGGGACAGGGTTCATCAAGCTTTCTTT. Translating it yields CASSLFRDRVHQAFF.